The 11 T cell receptor beta chains in this list originate from one sample, sequenced in a study of T cells after yellow fever vaccination (dated by TCRdb to between 2019 and 2020). The receptor library was made with 5' RACE. TCRdb names Illumina NovaSeq 6000 as the instrument used. The public reads were reprocessed in TCRdb via fastp at Q25 and MiXCR, keeping in-frame beta chains. Each entry is one CDR3 protein sequence, shown with its most common DNA and genes. This sample gives hundreds of thousands of distinct CDR3 sequences in total; less than 4.5% of them show up just once. The top ten clonotypes cover around 24% of the sample. The treatment or condition tag for this specimen amounts to: live attenuated yellow fever vaccine strain. This specimen consisted of PBMCs, obtained on the day of the yellow fever booster vaccination. The receptors were gathered from a young man who received the YFV17D yellow fever vaccine.

This chain connects TRBV20-1 to TRBJ1-5, with a possible D match to TRBD1 (5 bases). The length of the CDR3 is 14 residues. Trimming removed 6 bases at V and 4 bases at J, with 16 bases between. Germline CDR1 is DFQATT and CDR2 is SNEGSKA (reference sequence). CDR3 nucleotide sequence: TGCAGTGCCAGTCCGACAGAATGGAATCAGCCCCAGCATTTT. Translating it yields CSASPTEWNQPQHF.

This clonotype was counted many times. The rearrangement links TRBV5-1 to TRBJ1-4, with 7 nucleotides matching TRBD1. Germline V gene sequence: CDR1 SGHRS, CDR2 YFSETQ. After removal of 3 bases from V and 8 bases from J, the junction contained 7 bases not matched to a gene. This CDR3 comprises 14 residues. CDR3 DNA: TGCGCCAGCAGCTCCGGCCTAGGGGGCGAAAAACTGTTTTTT. Protein: CASSSGLGGEKLFF. Using reference TRBV5-1 and TRBJ1-4 for the parts outside the CDR3, the full variable domain is KAGVTQTPRYLIKTRGQQVTLSCSPISGHRSVSWYQQTPGQGLQFLFEYFSETQRNKGNFPGRFSGRQFSNSRSEMNVSTLELGDSALYLCASSSGLGGEKLFFGSGTQLSVL.

This clonotype was seen ten or more times. The chain joins TRBV9 to TRBJ2-2; 9 bases fit TRBD1. The CDR3 spans 14 residues. CDR1 SGDLS and CDR2 YYNGEE come from the germline V gene. Germline trimming cut 3 bases from V and 5 bases from J; bases unmatched to any gene: 2. The CDR3 nucleotides are TGTGCCAGCAGCGGACAGGGGGGGACCGGGGAGCTGTTTTTT. Amino acid sequence: CASSGQGGTGELFF.

The genes are TRBV7-9 and TRBJ1-2; no clear D. The CDR3 contains 16 residues. Per germline, CDR1 SEHNR and CDR2 FQNEAQ (reference sequence). The V end lost 2 bases, the J end lost 8 bases, and 21 bases lay between the germline ends. The CDR3 sequence: CASSLSSRGFVRGYTF. The CDR3 bases are TGTGCCAGCAGCTTAAGTTCAAGAGGTTTCGTGAGGGGCTACACCTTC. Complete variable domain (other parts from reference TRBV7-9 and TRBJ1-2): DTGVSQNPRHKITKRGQNVTFRCDPISEHNRLYWYRQTLGQGPEFLTYFQNEAQLEKSRLLSDRFSAERPKGSFSTLEIQRTEQGDSAMYLCASSLSSRGFVRGYTFGSGTRLTVV.

This clonotype was observed at least ten times. The V gene is TRBV10-3, the J gene TRBJ1-1; no reliable D call. In germline, CDR1 is ENHRY, CDR2 SYGVKD. The CDR3 sequence is 14 residues long. V was trimmed by 2 bases and J by 4 bases, leaving 11 bases between them. The CDR3 spells CAISEAEGITEAFF. The DNA of the CDR3 is TGTGCCATCAGTGAGGCGGAGGGAATCACTGAAGCTTTCTTT.

This clonotype has at least ten counts. V is TRBV20-1 and J is TRBJ1-3; D unresolved. The CDR3 spans 12 residues. Germline loops: CDR1 DFQATT, CDR2 SNEGSKA (reference sequence). The V end lost 5 bases, the J end lost 3 bases, and 8 bases lay between the germline ends. CDR3 sequence (DNA): TGCAGTGCTCAAGATATTGGAAACACCATATATTTT. Translating gives CSAQDIGNTIYF.

This clonotype was detected ten times or more. As DNA, the CDR3 is TGTGCCAGCAGTTACGGGGGATATGAGCAGTTCTTC. Its protein is CASSYGGYEQFF. This chain connects TRBV6-2 or TRBV6-3 to TRBJ2-1, with D perhaps TRBD1 or TRBD2 (5 bases each). The CDR3 totals 12 residues. Germline CDR1 MNHEY, CDR2 SVGEGT. Trimming stripped 2 bases from V and 8 bases from J, with 7 bases between.

This clonotype has a count of ten or more. The V gene is TRBV28, the J gene TRBJ1-1, with a tentative D call TRBD1 (5 bases). Per the germline V gene, CDR1 is MDHEN and CDR2 is SYDVKM. This CDR3 comprises 15 residues. The V end lost 5 bases, the J end lost 11 bases, and 24 bases lay between the germline ends. In nucleotides, the CDR3 is TGTGCCAGCAGTGCCTCGGGCCTCGGGGCGAGAGGGGCTTTCTTT. It is translated as CASSASGLGARGAFF. Filled out from reference TRBV28 and TRBJ1-1, the complete variable domain reads DVKVTQSSRYLVKRTGEKVFLECVQDMDHENMFWYRQDPGLGLRLIYFSYDVKMKEKGDIPEGYSVSREKKERFSLILESASTNQTSMYLCASSASGLGARGAFFGQGTRLTVV.

This clonotype was seen repeatedly, ten times or more. The chain joins TRBV5-1 to TRBJ1-4; 8 nucleotides align to TRBD1. In germline, CDR1 is SGHRS, CDR2 YFSETQ. The V gene end was trimmed by 4 bases and the J gene end by 5 bases; junction bases not matched to a gene: 7. The CDR3 is made up of 15 amino acids. The DNA for the CDR3 is TGCGCCAGCAGCAGCCTCGGGACAGGAAATGAAAAACTGTTTTTT. Residues: CASSSLGTGNEKLFF.

The chain is built from TRBV12-3 or TRBV12-4 and TRBJ2-1; 9 bases fit TRBD1. Unmatched junction bases numbered 6, after V lost 5 bases and J lost 4 bases. The CDR3 extends over 15 amino acids. DNA for the CDR3: TGTGCCAGCAGTACGGGACAGGGTGGGTACAATGAGCAGTTCTTC. It yields the protein CASSTGQGGYNEQFF.

V and J are TRBV12-3 or TRBV12-4 and TRBJ1-1; D is uncertain. Trimming shortened V by 6 bases and J by 1 base, and 9 bases separated the two germline ends. This CDR3 spans 13 amino acids. The CDR3 region has the DNA TGTGCCAGCAGGACTCAGCAGAACACTGAAGCTTTCTTT. Translated: CASRTQQNTEAFF.